This TCR beta chain was found in a study of blood T cells in healthy people across ages. The second PCR ran roughly 6 to 11 cycles with a sample-barcoded 5' primer and J-beta primers. TCRdb processed the 5' RACE reads anew with MiXCR; each CDR3 protein has one entry. The sample lists more than 800,000 distinct CDR3 sequences, about 28% occurring once. Looked up from germline, CDR1 is MNHEY and CDR2 is SVGAGI. Trimming took 4 bases from V and 8 from J; bases not matched to a gene: 8. The CDR3 is 14 amino acids. This clonotype appeared many times. The sample was blood. This receptor was taken from a woman of 80 years or more in good health. The chain carries TRBV6-5 and TRBJ2-3, with 8 bases matching TRBD2. CDR3 protein: CASSSPGGRGTQYF. As DNA, the CDR3 is TGTGCCAGCAGTTCTCCGGGGGGGCGTGGTACGCAGTATTTT.